This T cell receptor beta chain was documented in a study of blood T cell repertoires in COVID-19. Background on the study: Material from acute and convalescent COVID-19 was sourced from the United States, Italy and Spain.

About this clone: Other DNA sequences from this sample encode an identical CDR3 as well.

J gave up 3 bases and V 3 bases, and 1 base lay outside the gene matches. The CDR3 contains 13 residues. The germline gives CDR1 SGHAT, CDR2 FQNNGV. Assay: immunoSEQ multiplex PCR; the TCRdb copy retains only in-frame clones and omits some. The table lists tens of thousands of clones, more than 70% of them singletons. The chain carries TRBV11-2 and TRBJ2-7; the match to TRBD1 covers 8 bases. Sequencing used peripheral blood. The clonotype comes from a human donor in a cohort sampled during active COVID-19. Here the CDR3 DNA reads TGTGCCAGCAGCTTGGACAGGGACTACGAGCAGTACTTC. Protein sequence: CASSLDRDYEQYF.